The present T cell receptor (beta chain) was sequenced within a study of T cell repertoires in cytomegalovirus infection. V was clipped by 1 base and J by 4 bases, with 26 bases between them. The CDR3 extends over 19 amino acids. Per germline, CDR1 SGHTA and CDR2 FQGNSA. This clonotype has ten or more counts. A single record per CDR3 protein comes from TCRdb applying MiXCR to the reads. The sample comprises hundreds of thousands of distinct CDR3 sequences, under 20% of which are singletons, and around 11% rests with the top ten. J is TRBJ2-7 and V is TRBV7-2, with D perhaps matching TRBD2 (6 bases). The source of this sequence is a human donor in good health (CMV status not recorded). Some clones in this sample may be carry-over from other donors' samples. Material: PBMCs. The CDR3 bases are TGTGCCAGCAGCTTAGTTTGGTTTCAGCGGGTGGGCAAACCGTACGAGCAGTACTTC. This encodes CASSLVWFQRVGKPYEQYF.